This is a list of T cell receptor beta chains from one sample in a study of blood T cell repertoires in COVID-19. The data were produced by immunoSEQ multiplex PCR, yet TCRdb's version contains in-frame clones alone and is incomplete. Among approximately 180,000 clones listed, 70% to 90% were seen once. Sequencing was carried out using peripheral blood. Every receptor here comes from a woman older than 75 with acute or convalescent COVID-19. Both conserved end residues are part of each CDR3. Not all rows give a size; the values are once, few, many and, for expanded clones, a class.

>TRBV6-1|once|TRBJ1-4
CASSETQAATNEKLFF
>TRBV27|once|TRBJ1-2
CASSFSFLLTGVYGYTF
>TRBV7-9|.|TRBJ2-3
CASSRVGGTGTDTQYF
>TRBV5-1|.|TRBJ2-5
CASSPRLAGGPEETQYF
>TRBV30|once|TRBJ2-3
CAWSRLAGSTDTQYF
>TRBV18|.|TRBJ2-5
CASSPEDQETQYF
>TRBV6-5|once|TRBJ1-5
CASRRDRDINQPQHF
>TRBV27|.|TRBJ2-1
CASNPTLANTYNEQFF
>TRBV27|.|TRBJ2-7
CASSPRDRGGTKQYF
>TRBV28|.|TRBJ1-5
CASSSPFGGNQPQHF
>TRBV24-1|.|TRBJ2-4
CATSEGTLAKNIQYF
>TRBV18|.|TRBJ2-2
CASSPAVLAGAGELFF
>TRBV7-6|.|TRBJ1-3
CASSRQHSGGTGNTIYF
>TRBV12-3/TRBV12-4|.|TRBJ2-3
CASSQGDTQYF
>TRBV9|.|TRBJ2-1
CASSATSGTYNEQFF
>TRBV27|few|TRBJ1-1
CARKGQGNTEAFF
>TRBV6-5|.|TRBJ2-5
CASNTGTGVGTQYF
>TRBV3-1/TRBV3-2|.|TRBJ1-1
CASSLQRAAEAFF
>TRBV7-2|.|TRBJ2-7
CASSPPSGGRGYEQYF
>TRBV21-1|.|TRBJ1-1
CASSKGGTGGTEAFF
>TRBV19|.|TRBJ2-2
CATPGGGPTGELFF
>TRBV29-1|.|TRBJ1-1
CSVESSGLQAFF
>TRBV11-2|.|TRBJ1-5
CASSFGQGREPQHF
>TRBV15|few|TRBJ2-7
CATSRELSYEQYF
>TRBV4-2|.|TRBJ2-2
CASSQASGNTGELFF
>TRBV6-2/TRBV6-3|.|TRBJ2-3
CASSLTSGTDTQYF
>TRBV7-9|.|TRBJ1-2
CASSLVGGGYTF
>TRBV15|.|TRBJ2-7
CATSREGGLGYEQYF
>TRBV5-5|few|TRBJ2-7
CASSLAGTGSYEQYF
>TRBV7-9|.|TRBJ2-1
CAYSLAGGPNNEQFF
>TRBV5-1|.|TRBJ2-3
CASSPGTSGGPTDTQYF
>TRBV7-9|.|TRBJ1-5
CASSPGLVNQPQHF
>TRBV7-3|.|TRBJ2-1
CASSFASGGLYNEQFF
>TRBV11-2|.|TRBJ1-2
CASSLNRVTPNYGYTF
>TRBV18|few|TRBJ2-1
CASSPLRDPGHEQFF
>TRBV7-2|.|TRBJ1-5
CASSREGTGVGQPQHF
>TRBV7-9|.|TRBJ2-6
CASSLMAGAASGANVLTF
>TRBV5-4|.|TRBJ2-1
CASSFGSGGRAGEQFF
>TRBV27|.|TRBJ1-5
CASSSDPGTGSDSNQPQHF
>TRBV10-1|.|TRBJ2-7
CASSAGLFGTGGDEQYF